The clone carrying this TCR beta chain was seen only once. The data belong to a study of control samples from healthy donors and cancer patients. Deletions cut 3 bases from V and 5 bases from J, with 5 bases between. From germline, CDR1 is WNHNN and CDR2 SYGVQD (reference sequence). The CDR3 contains 12 residues. Clones were sequenced by immunoSEQ multiplex PCR, and TCRdb holds only the in-frame ones, with some missing. This table has tens of thousands of clones, 90% appearing once. This chain joins TRBV10-1 and TRBJ2-1; D gene ambiguous. The specimen was PBMCs. The source is a man aged 60 to 69 with colorectal cancer. This CDR3 is CASSEQNNEQFF. For the CDR3, the DNA is TGCGCCAGCAGTGAACAGAACAATGAGCAGTTCTTC.